This T cell receptor (beta chain) originates from a study of T cell changes during pregnancy in multiple sclerosis. This clone occurred once. The table came from immunoSEQ multiplex PCR; TCRdb's copy has only in-frame clones and leaves some out. Here the sample spans roughly 45,000 clones, roughly 95% being singletons. The CDR3 totals 15 residues. V lost 7 bases, J lost 1 base, and 6 bases stayed unmatched. The V gene's germline CDR1 is SNHLY and CDR2 FYNNEI. This TCR derives from a female donor with multiple sclerosis, enrolled in a pregnancy study. The material was CD8+ T cells from peripheral blood mononuclear cells, obtained after pregnancy. V is TRBV2 and J is TRBJ2-7; 11 bases map to TRBD2. The CDR3 bases are TGTGCCAGCATCCGGGGACTAGCGGAATCCTACGAGCAGTACTTC. This sequence encodes CASIRGLAESYEQYF.